These 29 T cell receptor beta chains came from one sample sequenced in a study of blood T cell repertoires in COVID-19. Method: immunoSEQ multiplex PCR; TCRdb's copy keeps in-frame clones and lacks some. The data contain about 130,000 clones, roughly 77% of them seen just once; the ten biggest clones take up approximately 5%. Sequencing was carried out using peripheral blood. The source is a woman in her 70s with COVID-19, enrolled during active disease.

This clone was found a few times. The gene calls are TRBV30 and TRBJ2-6; D is unclear. The CDR3 contains 13 residues. The germline CDR1 and CDR2 sequences are GTSNPN and SVGIG (reference sequence). Deletions cut 5 bases from V and 1 base from J, with 6 bases between. The CDR3: CAWRESGANVLTF. The CDR3 coding sequence is TGTGCCTGGCGCGAATCTGGGGCCAACGTCCTGACTTTC.

V gene TRBV7-2 combines with J gene TRBJ2-1; D is perhaps TRBD1 (6 bases). The CDR3 is made up of 16 amino acids. Germline loops: CDR1 SGHTA, CDR2 FQGNSA. The V end was cut by 5 bases, the J end by 9 bases, with 23 bases between. The CDR3 nucleotides read TGTGCCAGCAGCCCCGGGCACCCACCCAAAGGGGGTGAGCAGTTCTTC. It encodes CASSPGHPPKGGEQFF. Drawing the rest from reference TRBV7-2 and TRBJ2-1, the complete variable domain is GAGVSQSPSNKVTEKGKDVELRCDPISGHTALYWYRQSLGQGLEFLIYFQGNSAPDKSGLPSDRFSAERTGGSVSTLTIQRTQQEDSAVYLCASSPGHPPKGGEQFFGPGTRLTVL.

V is TRBV5-1 and J is TRBJ1-6; 11 positions match TRBD1. V lost 6 bases and J lost 6; bases outside the gene matches: 5. This CDR3 has 15 residues. CDR1 is SGHRS and CDR2 is YFSETQ in the germline V gene. The CDR3 nucleotides are TGCGCCAGCATGCCGGGACAGGGGGGTAATTCACCCCTCCACTTT. Amino acid sequence: CASMPGQGGNSPLHF.

J is TRBJ2-1 and V is TRBV7-6; 9 nucleotides align to TRBD2. The CDR3 spans 14 residues. V trimming: 5 bases; J trimming: 10 bases; junction bases outside the gene matches: 9. Germline V gives CDR1 SGHVS, CDR2 FNYEAQ. The CDR3 coding sequence is TGTGCCAGCAGCCCCCAGCGGGGGGTGAGGGAGCAGTTCTTC. Translating it yields CASSPQRGVREQFF. Combining the CDR3 with reference TRBV7-6 and TRBJ2-1 gives the whole variable domain GAGVSQSPRYKVTKRGQDVALRCDPISGHVSLYWYRQALGQGPEFLTYFNYEAQQDKSGLPNDRFSAERPEGSISTLTIQRTEQRDSAMYRCASSPQRGVREQFFGPGTRLTVL.

V gene TRBV9 combines with J gene TRBJ2-5; D is undetermined. In germline, CDR1 is SGDLS, CDR2 YYNGEE. The CDR3 covers 14 residues. V lost 0 bases and J lost 7, with 13 bases in between. CDR3 DNA: TGTGCCAGCAGCGTAGGAACCGGTCGGGTGACCCAGTACTTC. As protein: CASSVGTGRVTQYF.

The sample holds a few counts of this clone. The chain carries TRBV28 and TRBJ1-2; D perhaps matches TRBD1 (6 bases). Germline V lookup: CDR1 MDHEN, CDR2 SYDVKM. CDR3 length: 12 amino acids. V dropped 6 bases and J dropped 4 bases, with 9 bases sitting between them. For the CDR3, the DNA is TGTGCCAGCAGACAGGGTCTCTATGGCTACACCTTC. This encodes CASRQGLYGYTF.

A few counts support this clone. The rearrangement uses TRBV2 and TRBJ1-6, with unresolved D. There are 15 residues in the CDR3. The germline V gene has CDR1 SNHLY and CDR2 FYNNEI. V lost 6 bases and J lost 7, with 16 bases in between. The CDR3 DNA is TGTGCCAGCAGCGCGTGGAACAACGGGAATTCACCCCTCCACTTT. Its translation is CASSAWNNGNSPLHF.

The V call is TRBV5-6, the J call TRBJ2-3; D possibly corresponds to TRBD1 (7 bases). CDR3 length equals 15 residues. Trimming left V 6 bases short and J 6 bases short, with 20 bases between. Germline-derived CDR1 and CDR2 are SGHDT and YYEEEE. In nucleotides, the CDR3 is TGTGCCAGCATGAGACGACAGGGACTTAGGGATACGCAGTATTTT. Protein: CASMRRQGLRDTQYF.

The chain recombines TRBV19 with TRBJ2-2; possibly TRBD2 for D (6 bases). Germline CDR1 and CDR2: LNHDA and SQIVND (reference sequence). The CDR3 totals 14 residues. Between the trimmed V and J ends, which lost 3 bases and 4 bases, there was a span of 9 bases. In DNA form, the CDR3 reads TGTGCCAGTAGTATTAAGGGACTCACCGGGGAGCTGTTTTTT. This gives the protein CASSIKGLTGELFF.

The rearrangement joins TRBV28 to TRBJ1-2; 7 bases match TRBD1. The CDR3 sequence is 13 residues long. Per the germline V gene, CDR1 is MDHEN and CDR2 is SYDVKM. After removal of 7 bases from V and 4 bases from J, the junction contained 6 bases not matched to a gene. The CDR3 nucleotides are TGTGCCAGCAACCTCCAGGGGGGCTATGGCTACACCTTC. This translates into CASNLQGGYGYTF.

This rearrangement joins TRBV5-1 to TRBJ1-1; TRBD1 aligns across 7 bases. CDR3 length: 17 amino acids. J was trimmed by 0 bases and V by 0 bases; bases with no gene match: 8. Germline values: CDR1 SGHRS, CDR2 YFSETQ. CDR3 in amino acids: CASSLAGTASMNTEAFF. The CDR3 nucleotides read TGCGCCAGCAGCTTGGCTGGGACAGCCTCCATGAACACTGAAGCTTTCTTT.

The CDR3 sequence is CASSLAGLAGGYNEQFF. DNA of the CDR3: TGCGCCAGCAGCTTGGCCGGGCTAGCGGGGGGCTACAATGAGCAGTTCTTC. The J gene is TRBJ2-1, the V gene TRBV5-1; 11 bases are shared with TRBD2. CDR1 and CDR2 (germline): SGHRS, YFSETQ. The CDR3 consists of 17 residues. Trimming at V came to 0 bases and at J to 3 bases, leaving 5 bases not matched to a gene.

The chain is built from TRBV7-8 and TRBJ1-4; TRBD1 is a possible D gene (5 bases). Deletions cut 4 bases from V and 8 bases from J, with 14 bases between. The CDR3 consists of 14 residues. Per germline, CDR1 SGHVS and CDR2 FQNEAQ. The CDR3 sequence: CASSWGVTTEKLFF. The CDR3 DNA follows: TGTGCCAGCAGCTGGGGCGTCACTACAGAAAAACTGTTTTTT.

J is TRBJ2-4 and V is TRBV5-6; D is perhaps TRBD2 (5 bases). Germline V CDR1 and CDR2: SGHDT, YYEEEE. This CDR3 is 16 amino acids long. V lost 0 bases and J lost 4, with 14 bases in between. This CDR3 is CASSLGAGGPKNIQYF. Here the CDR3 DNA reads TGTGCCAGCAGCTTGGGGGCGGGTGGGCCAAAAAACATTCAGTACTTC.

The table lists this clone with a count of one. This rearrangement joins TRBV6-5 to TRBJ1-5; 7 nucleotides line up with TRBD1. There are 16 residues in the CDR3. Germline CDR1 is MNHEY and CDR2 is SVGAGI. The V and J ends lost 4 bases and 3 bases, in that order; junction bases with no gene match: 9. CDR3: CASSSKPGQNNQPQHF. In DNA, the CDR3 is TGTGCCAGCAGTTCCAAACCGGGACAGAACAATCAGCCCCAGCATTTT.

This clone has more than one count but fewer than ten. This chain links TRBV2 with TRBJ1-5; TRBD1 matches 7 bases. After removal of 1 base from V and 7 bases from J, the junction contained 7 bases not matched to a gene. From germline, CDR1 is SNHLY and CDR2 FYNNEI. This CDR3 is 15 amino acids long. CDR3 coding DNA: TGTGCCAGCAGTGAAGGGGCGACAGGGTACCAGCCCCAGCATTTT. Amino acid sequence: CASSEGATGYQPQHF.

CDR3 sequence reads: CASSQEYAGNEQYF. For the CDR3, the DNA is TGCGCCAGCAGCCAAGAATACGCCGGGAACGAGCAGTACTTC. The chain uses TRBV4-3 and TRBJ2-7; possibly TRBD2 for D (5 bases). V was clipped by 0 bases and J by 5 bases, with 11 bases between them. Germline V gene lookup returns CDR1 LGHNA and CDR2 YSLEER. CDR3 length: 14 residues.

This sequence joins TRBV2 and TRBJ2-6; 7 nucleotides align to TRBD1. J lost 0 bases, V lost 6 bases, and 5 bases had no gene match. Per germline, CDR1 SNHLY and CDR2 FYNNEI. This CDR3 is 16 amino acids long. In DNA form, the CDR3 reads TGTGCCAGCAGGAGGGACAGCTACTCTGGGGCCAACGTCCTGACTTTC. It translates to CASRRDSYSGANVLTF. Using reference TRBV2 and TRBJ2-6 for the parts outside the CDR3, the full variable domain is EPEVTQTPSHQVTQMGQEVILRCVPISNHLYFYWYRQILGQKVEFLVSFYNNEISEKSEIFDDQFSVERPDGSNFTLKIRSTKLEDSAMYFCASRRDSYSGANVLTFGAGSRLTVL.

This chain joins TRBV19 and TRBJ2-5; 8 bases align to TRBD2. The CDR3 runs 14 residues. CDR1 is LNHDA and CDR2 is SQIVND in the germline V gene (reference sequence). The junction had 7 bases not matched to a gene; V was cut back by 6 bases and J by 4 bases. CDR3 sequence: CASRSSAGGETQYF. Written as DNA, the CDR3 is TGTGCCAGTAGATCTAGTGCGGGAGGAGAGACCCAGTACTTC.

V usage is TRBV12-3 or TRBV12-4 and J usage is TRBJ1-1, with D uncertain. The CDR3 is made up of 13 amino acids. Trimming removed 7 bases from V and 1 base from J, with 10 bases in between. The CDR3 protein is CASTPIGNTEAFF. Written as DNA, the CDR3 is TGTGCCAGCACCCCCATCGGGAACACTGAAGCTTTCTTT.

The rearrangement uses TRBV27 and TRBJ2-1, with D possibly being TRBD1 (5 bases). Trimming shortened V by 2 bases and J by 5 bases, and 16 bases separated the two germline ends. Germline V lookup: CDR1 MNHEY, CDR2 SMNVEV (reference sequence). This CDR3 comprises 16 residues. The CDR3 DNA reads TGTGCCAGCAGTTTACAGGCAGGGAAGGGCCACAATGAGCAGTTCTTC. It encodes CASSLQAGKGHNEQFF.

The chain is built from TRBV7-2 and TRBJ1-5; TRBD1 aligns across 7 bases. CDR1 is SGHTA and CDR2 is FQGNSA in the germline V gene. Trimming cost V 2 bases and J 1 base; bases outside gene matches: 2. The CDR3 contains 15 residues. DNA for the CDR3: TGTGCCAGCAGCTTACAGGGGGGAAGCAATCAGCCCCAGCATTTT. Its protein is CASSLQGGSNQPQHF.

About this clone: One junction end disagrees with the germline gene, perhaps due to a read error. This chain joins TRBV30 and TRBJ1-4; possibly TRBD1 for D (5 bases). The CDR3 runs to 18 residues. CDR1 and CDR2 (germline): GTSNPN, SVGIG (reference sequence). CDR3 in DNA: TGTGCCGGGAGGGGAGTAGACTTAACCGTGTCAACTAATGAAAAACTGTTTTTT. Translated, it gives CAGRGVDLTVSTNEKLFF.

CDR3 nucleotides: TGTGCCAGCAGCTACCCTAGCTCCTATAATTCACCCCTCCACTTT. Translated: CASSYPSSYNSPLHF. The chain has TRBV7-9 and TRBJ1-6, with D unresolved. The CDR3 has 15 amino acids. Germline V CDR1 and CDR2: SEHNR, FQNEAQ (reference sequence). Trimming left V 4 bases short and J 0 bases short, with 7 bases between. Variable domain in full (rest from reference TRBV7-9 and TRBJ1-6): DTGVSQNPRHKITKRGQNVTFRCDPISEHNRLYWYRQTLGQGPEFLTYFQNEAQLEKSRLLSDRFSAERPKGSFSTLEIQRTEQGDSAMYLCASSYPSSYNSPLHFGNGTRLTVT.

This CDR3 reads CASSFLAGGSQETQYF. The CDR3 coding sequence is TGTGCCAGCAGCTTTCTAGCTGGGGGCTCCCAAGAGACCCAGTACTTC. The chain employs TRBV7-9 and TRBJ2-5, with D possibly being TRBD1 (6 bases). Germline V gene lookup returns CDR1 SEHNR and CDR2 FQNEAQ (reference sequence). The CDR3 spans 16 residues. Trimming left V 3 bases short and J 1 base short, with 15 bases between.

This clone showed up just a few times. The chain uses TRBV4-3 and TRBJ2-5; tentatively, D is TRBD1 (5 bases). The CDR3 has 15 residues. Germline lookup yields CDR1 LGHNA and CDR2 YSLEER. Trimming took 4 bases from V and 2 from J, leaving 14 bases between them. Written as DNA, the CDR3 is TGCGCCAGCAGCCTCCTGGGGCAGGAGCAAGAGACCCAGTACTTC. Translating gives CASSLLGQEQETQYF.

CDR3 DNA: TGTGCCAGCAGCCAAGCGGACAGGGGGGGGTTTGGCTACACCTTC. Amino acids: CASSQADRGGFGYTF. The V and J genes are TRBV4-2 and TRBJ1-2; TRBD1 aligns across 10 bases. Germline values: CDR1 LGHNA, CDR2 YNFKEQ. The CDR3 has 15 amino acids. Losses at the gene ends were 1 base for V and 7 bases for J; bases not matched to a gene: 6.

The chain uses TRBV5-4 and TRBJ2-7, with 13 bases identical to TRBD2. The trim removed 4 bases at V and 6 bases at J, leaving 10 bases unmatched. The CDR3 has 16 residues. Germline V gene data show CDR1 as SGHNT and CDR2 as YYREEE (reference sequence). The CDR3 nucleotides are TGTGCCAGCAGCCCGGGAGGACTAGCGGGGGCTCTCGAGCAGTACTTC. Its protein is CASSPGGLAGALEQYF.

This clone was found a few times. V is TRBV4-1 and J is TRBJ1-1; 8 nucleotides align to TRBD1. The length of the CDR3 is 18 residues. Germline V CDR1 and CDR2: MGHRA, YSYEKL. V was pared by 3 bases and J by 4 bases, with 16 bases of the junction left unmatched. DNA for the CDR3: TGCGCCAGCAGCCAGACCGTTGTCAGGGGGCCGTTAGCCACTGAAGCTTTCTTT. This translates into CASSQTVVRGPLATEAFF.